One sample yielded the 8 T cell receptor beta chains listed below, sequenced in a study of T cells after yellow fever vaccination. In TCRdb, the 5' RACE reads were re-called with MiXCR into one record per CDR3 protein. The sample yields 200,000 to 300,000 distinct CDR3 sequences, 10% to 15% seen once. The sample consisted of CD4+ T cells sorted from PBMCs, taken 45 days after the yellow fever booster vaccination. These receptors were taken from a man aged 25 to 40 who received the YFV17D yellow fever vaccine.

This chain connects TRBV19 to TRBJ2-5, with no clear D. This CDR3 is built from 15 residues. The germline CDR1 and CDR2 sequences are LNHDA and SQIVND (reference sequence). The V and J ends lost 1 base and 2 bases respectively, with 11 bases between them. The CDR3 is CASSIVHGKQETQYF. CDR3 in DNA: TGTGCCAGTAGTATAGTACACGGCAAACAAGAGACCCAGTACTTC.

The gene calls are TRBV20-1 and TRBJ2-5; 8 nucleotides agree with TRBD2. CDR1 DFQATT and CDR2 SNEGSKA come from the germline V gene (reference sequence). V lost 5 bases and J lost 5; bases outside the gene matches: 10. The CDR3 has 14 amino acids. The CDR3 reads CSAPTSVRSETQYF. CDR3 DNA sequence: TGCAGTGCTCCGACTAGCGTGAGGTCCGAGACCCAGTACTTC.

This clonotype was recorded a few times. J is TRBJ2-2 and V is TRBV5-6; 8 nucleotides line up with TRBD1. CDR3 length: 15 amino acids. CDR1 is SGHDT, CDR2 YYEEEE, per germline. Trimming at V came to 10 bases and at J to 6 bases, leaving 14 bases not matched to a gene. CDR3 sequence reads: CASSSGQGIAGELFF. For the CDR3, the DNA is TGTGCCTCCTCCTCAGGACAGGGTATTGCCGGGGAGCTGTTTTTT.

The V and J genes are TRBV20-1 and TRBJ1-4, with no clear D. V shed 0 bases and J shed 3 bases, with 11 bases lying between them. Germline CDR1 reads DFQATT; CDR2 reads SNEGSKA (reference sequence). This CDR3 is built from 15 residues. The CDR3 loop is CSARDPAASNEKLFF. The CDR3 bases are TGCAGTGCTAGAGATCCCGCGGCATCTAATGAAAAACTGTTTTTT.

The chain recombines TRBV12-3 or TRBV12-4 with TRBJ2-7; 7 bases align to TRBD1. The CDR3 runs to 14 residues. The V gene end was trimmed by 6 bases and the J gene end by 0 bases; junction bases not matched to a gene: 5. The CDR3 spells CASRAGTDSYEQYF. In DNA, the CDR3 is TGTGCCAGCAGGGCCGGGACAGACTCCTACGAGCAGTACTTC.

The genes are TRBV20-1 and TRBJ1-5; D not certain. CDR3 length equals 16 residues. In germline, CDR1 is DFQATT, CDR2 SNEGSKA (reference sequence). V lost 1 base and J lost 5, with 18 bases in between. The CDR3 coding sequence is TGCAGTGCTAGAGTTGGGCACCTGATCTTGCATCAGCCCCAGCATTTT. Protein: CSARVGHLILHQPQHF.

The chain carries TRBV4-3 and TRBJ2-5; 9 positions agree with TRBD1. After removal of 4 bases from V and 3 bases from J, the junction contained 6 bases not matched to a gene. The germline gives CDR1 LGHNA, CDR2 YSLEER. The CDR3 is 15 amino acids. CDR3 loop: CASSRLGDREETQYF. The CDR3 region has the DNA TGCGCCAGCAGCCGCCTGGGGGACAGGGAAGAGACCCAGTACTTC.

This clonotype was recorded a few times. This chain joins TRBV5-1 and TRBJ2-1; no clear D. Trimming stripped 10 bases from V and 0 bases from J, with 14 bases between. Looked up from germline, CDR1 is SGHRS and CDR2 is YFSETQ. The CDR3 runs to 14 residues. The CDR3 DNA reads TGCGCCGGTTTACTACCGAGCTCCTACAATGAGCAGTTCTTC. Residues: CAGLLPSSYNEQFF.